This T cell receptor beta chain came from a study of blood T cell repertoires in COVID-19. Losses at the gene ends were 4 bases for V and 8 bases for J; bases not matched to a gene: 12. Per germline, CDR1 MNHEY and CDR2 SVGAGI. This CDR3 has 16 residues. Here immunoSEQ multiplex PCR was the method, and the copy in TCRdb shows in-frame clones only, minus some. The table records about 150,000 clones, roughly four fifths of them present only once. The sequence came from a human donor with acute or convalescent COVID-19. The donor label of this sample is uncertain. Sequenced sample: peripheral blood. This rearrangement joins TRBV6-5 to TRBJ1-2; 11 positions agree with TRBD1. CDR3 DNA: TGTGCCAGCAGTTCCACCCCAGGACAGGGGGCGCGCGGCTACACCTTC. Its translation is CASSSTPGQGARGYTF.